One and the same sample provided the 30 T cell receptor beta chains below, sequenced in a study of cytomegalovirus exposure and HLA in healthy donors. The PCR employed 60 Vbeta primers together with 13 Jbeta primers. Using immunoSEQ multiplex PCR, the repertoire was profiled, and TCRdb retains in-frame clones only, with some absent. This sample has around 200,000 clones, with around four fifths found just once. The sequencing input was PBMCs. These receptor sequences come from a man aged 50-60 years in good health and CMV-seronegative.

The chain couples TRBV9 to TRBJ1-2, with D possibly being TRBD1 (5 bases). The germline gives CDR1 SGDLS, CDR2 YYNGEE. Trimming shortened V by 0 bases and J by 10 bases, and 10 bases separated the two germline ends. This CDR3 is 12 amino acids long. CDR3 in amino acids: CASSVARGVYTF. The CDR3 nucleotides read TGTGCCAGCAGCGTAGCGCGGGGGGTCTACACCTTC. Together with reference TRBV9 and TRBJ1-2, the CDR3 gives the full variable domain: DSGVTQTPKHLITATGQRVTLRCSPRSGDLSVYWYQQSLDQGLQFLIQYYNGEERAKGNILERFSAQQFPDLHSELNLSSLELGDSALYFCASSVARGVYTFGSGTRLTVV.

Here the CDR3 reads CASSLAGFLEQYF. As DNA, the CDR3 is TGCGCCAGCAGCTTGGCAGGGTTTCTCGAGCAGTACTTC. The V and J genes are TRBV5-1 and TRBJ2-7; possibly TRBD1 for D (5 bases). V shed 0 bases and J shed 6 bases, with 10 bases lying between them. CDR1 and CDR2 (germline): SGHRS, YFSETQ. The CDR3 is made up of 13 amino acids.

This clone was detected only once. The CDR3: CASSPLRGSGTLTEQFF. CDR3 nucleotide sequence: TGTGCCAGCAGCCCGCTACGAGGTAGCGGGACTCTCACTGAGCAGTTCTTC. The chain has TRBV7-2 and TRBJ2-1, with 8 bases matching TRBD2. Germline V gene lookup returns CDR1 SGHTA and CDR2 FQGNSA. The CDR3 runs to 17 residues. The ends lost 5 bases at V and 9 bases at J; junction bases unmatched: 18.

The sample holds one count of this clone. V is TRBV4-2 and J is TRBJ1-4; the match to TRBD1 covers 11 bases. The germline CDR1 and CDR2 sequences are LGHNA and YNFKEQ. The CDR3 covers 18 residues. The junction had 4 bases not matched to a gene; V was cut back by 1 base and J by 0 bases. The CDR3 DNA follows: TGTGCCAGCAGCCAAGGGACAGGGGGCTTCGCAACTAATGAAAAACTGTTTTTT. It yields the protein CASSQGTGGFATNEKLFF.

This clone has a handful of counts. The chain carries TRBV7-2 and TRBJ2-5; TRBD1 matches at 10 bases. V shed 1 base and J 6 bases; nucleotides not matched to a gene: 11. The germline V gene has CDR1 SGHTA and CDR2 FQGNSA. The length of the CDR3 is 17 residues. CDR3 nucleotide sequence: TGTGCCAGCAGCTTAGGCGGGGACAGGGGTTGGAGAAAGACCCAGTACTTC. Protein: CASSLGGDRGWRKTQYF.

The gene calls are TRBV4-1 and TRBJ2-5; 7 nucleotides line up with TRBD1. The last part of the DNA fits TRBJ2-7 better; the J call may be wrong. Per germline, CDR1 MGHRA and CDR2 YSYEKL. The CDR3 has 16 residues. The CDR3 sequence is CASSQEGGRGRYEQYF. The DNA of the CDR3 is TGCGCCAGCAGCCAAGAAGGAGGTAGGGGGCGCTACGAGCAGTACTTC.

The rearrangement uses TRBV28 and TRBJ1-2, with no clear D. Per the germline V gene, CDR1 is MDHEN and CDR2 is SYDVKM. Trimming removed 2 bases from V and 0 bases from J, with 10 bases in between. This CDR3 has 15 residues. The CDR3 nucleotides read TGTGCCAGCAGTTTAAATCTACCCTCTAACTATGGCTACACCTTC. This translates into CASSLNLPSNYGYTF.

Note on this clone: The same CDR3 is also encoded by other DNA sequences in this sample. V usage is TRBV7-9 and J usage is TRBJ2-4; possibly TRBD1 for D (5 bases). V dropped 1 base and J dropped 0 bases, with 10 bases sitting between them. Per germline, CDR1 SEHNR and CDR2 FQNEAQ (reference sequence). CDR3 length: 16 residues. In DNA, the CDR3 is TGTGCCAGCAGCTTAGGGCAGGGTGTAGCCAAAAACATTCAGTACTTC. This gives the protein CASSLGQGVAKNIQYF.

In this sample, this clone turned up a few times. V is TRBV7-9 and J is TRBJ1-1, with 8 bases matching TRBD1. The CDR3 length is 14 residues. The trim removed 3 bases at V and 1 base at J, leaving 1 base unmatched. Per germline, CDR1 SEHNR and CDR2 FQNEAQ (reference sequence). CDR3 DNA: TGTGCCAGCAGCTTCGGACAGGGGAACACTGAAGCTTTCTTT. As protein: CASSFGQGNTEAFF.

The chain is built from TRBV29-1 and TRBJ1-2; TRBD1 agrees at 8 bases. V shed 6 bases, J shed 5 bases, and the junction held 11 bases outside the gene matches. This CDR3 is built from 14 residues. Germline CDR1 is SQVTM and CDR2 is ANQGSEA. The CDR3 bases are TGCAGCGTGGCGGACAGGGTGGTTGAGTATGGCTACACCTTC. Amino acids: CSVADRVVEYGYTF.

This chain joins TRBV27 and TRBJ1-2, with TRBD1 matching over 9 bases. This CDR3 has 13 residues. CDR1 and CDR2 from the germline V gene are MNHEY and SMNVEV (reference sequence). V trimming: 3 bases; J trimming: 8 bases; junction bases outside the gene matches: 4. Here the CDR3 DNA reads TGTGCCAGCAGTTTGGGGACAGGGAACGGCTACACCTTC. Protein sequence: CASSLGTGNGYTF.

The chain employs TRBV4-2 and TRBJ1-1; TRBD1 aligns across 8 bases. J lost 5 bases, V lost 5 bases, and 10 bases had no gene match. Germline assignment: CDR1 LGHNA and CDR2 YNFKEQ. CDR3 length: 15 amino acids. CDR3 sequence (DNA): TGTGCCAGCAGCTCCCATGCAGGGGGCACAACTGAAGCTTTCTTT. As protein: CASSSHAGGTTEAFF.

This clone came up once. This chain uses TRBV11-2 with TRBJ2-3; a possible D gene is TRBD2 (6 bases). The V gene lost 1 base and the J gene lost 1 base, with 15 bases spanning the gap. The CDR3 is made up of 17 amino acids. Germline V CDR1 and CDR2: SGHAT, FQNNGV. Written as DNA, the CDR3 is TGTGCCAGCAGCTTAGTTCCCCAGGGAGGTGGCACAGATACGCAGTATTTT. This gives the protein CASSLVPQGGGTDTQYF.

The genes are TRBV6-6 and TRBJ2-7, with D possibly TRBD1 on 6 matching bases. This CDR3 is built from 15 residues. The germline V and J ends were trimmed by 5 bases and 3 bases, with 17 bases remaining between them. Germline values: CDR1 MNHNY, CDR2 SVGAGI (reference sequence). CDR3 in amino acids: CASSAQGRLFYEQYF. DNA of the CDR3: TGTGCCAGCAGTGCACAGGGCAGGCTTTTCTACGAGCAGTACTTC.

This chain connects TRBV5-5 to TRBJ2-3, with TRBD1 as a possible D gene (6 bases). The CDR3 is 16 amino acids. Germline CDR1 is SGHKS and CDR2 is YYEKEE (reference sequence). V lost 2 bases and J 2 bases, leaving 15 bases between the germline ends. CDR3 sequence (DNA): TGTGCCAGCAGCTTTTTTTCAGGGGCCTACACAGATACGCAGTATTTT. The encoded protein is CASSFFSGAYTDTQYF.

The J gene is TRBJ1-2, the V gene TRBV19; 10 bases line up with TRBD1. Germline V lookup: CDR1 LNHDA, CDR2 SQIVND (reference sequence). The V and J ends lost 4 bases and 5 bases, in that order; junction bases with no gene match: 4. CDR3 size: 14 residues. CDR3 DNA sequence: TGTGCCAGTAGTAAGGACAGGGGGACTTATGGCTACACCTTC. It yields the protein CASSKDRGTYGYTF.

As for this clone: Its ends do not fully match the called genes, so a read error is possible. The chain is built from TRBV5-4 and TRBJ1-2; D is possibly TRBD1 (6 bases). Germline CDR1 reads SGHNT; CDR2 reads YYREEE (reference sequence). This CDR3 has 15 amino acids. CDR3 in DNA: TGTGCCAGCAGGTTGGGGGGGCTTCCCCGGAGTGGCTACACCTTC. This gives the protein CASRLGGLPRSGYTF.

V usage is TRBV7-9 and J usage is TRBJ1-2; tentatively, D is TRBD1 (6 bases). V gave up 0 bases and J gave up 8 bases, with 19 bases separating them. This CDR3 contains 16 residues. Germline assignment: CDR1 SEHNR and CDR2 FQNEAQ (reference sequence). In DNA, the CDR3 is TGTGCCAGCAGCTTAGCGCGGGCACCGGATACAGGGGGCTACACCTTC. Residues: CASSLARAPDTGGYTF.

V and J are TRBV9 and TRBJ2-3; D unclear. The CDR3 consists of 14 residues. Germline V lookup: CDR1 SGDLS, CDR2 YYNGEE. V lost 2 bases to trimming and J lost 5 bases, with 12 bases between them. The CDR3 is CASSVAPPGDTQYF. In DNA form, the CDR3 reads TGTGCCAGCAGCGTCGCCCCCCCAGGAGATACGCAGTATTTT.

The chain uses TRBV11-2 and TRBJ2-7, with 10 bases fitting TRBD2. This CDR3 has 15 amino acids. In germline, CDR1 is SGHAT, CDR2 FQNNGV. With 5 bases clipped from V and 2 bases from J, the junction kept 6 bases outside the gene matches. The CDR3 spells CASSETSGITYEQYF. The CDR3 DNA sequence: TGTGCCAGCAGCGAAACTAGCGGGATAACCTACGAGCAGTACTTC.

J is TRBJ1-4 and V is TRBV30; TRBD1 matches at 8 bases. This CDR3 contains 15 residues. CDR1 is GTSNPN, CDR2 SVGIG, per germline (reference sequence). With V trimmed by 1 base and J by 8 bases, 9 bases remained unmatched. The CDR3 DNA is TGTGCCTGGAGTGACCCAGACAGGGGAGAGGAAAAACTGTTTTTT. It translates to CAWSDPDRGEEKLFF.

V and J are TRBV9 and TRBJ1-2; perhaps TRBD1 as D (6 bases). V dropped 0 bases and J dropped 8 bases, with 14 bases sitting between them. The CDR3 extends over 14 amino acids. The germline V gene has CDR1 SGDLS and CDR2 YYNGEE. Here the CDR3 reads CASSVEEQGWGYTF. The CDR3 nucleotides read TGTGCCAGCAGCGTAGAGGAACAGGGATGGGGCTACACCTTC.

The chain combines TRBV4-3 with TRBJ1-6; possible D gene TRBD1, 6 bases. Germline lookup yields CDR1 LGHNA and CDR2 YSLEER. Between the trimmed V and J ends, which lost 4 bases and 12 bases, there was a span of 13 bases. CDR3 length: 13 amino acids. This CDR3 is CASSRGYREPLHF. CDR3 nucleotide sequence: TGCGCCAGCAGCCGGGGGTACAGGGAACCCCTCCACTTT.

The CDR3 sequence: CASSLEGGDYEQYF. In nucleotides, the CDR3 is TGCGCCAGCAGCTTGGAAGGAGGGGACTACGAGCAGTACTTC. This rearrangement joins TRBV5-1 to TRBJ2-7; TRBD2 is a possible D gene (6 bases). V gave up 0 bases and J gave up 3 bases, with 10 bases separating them. Per the germline V gene, CDR1 is SGHRS and CDR2 is YFSETQ. The CDR3 sequence is 14 residues long.

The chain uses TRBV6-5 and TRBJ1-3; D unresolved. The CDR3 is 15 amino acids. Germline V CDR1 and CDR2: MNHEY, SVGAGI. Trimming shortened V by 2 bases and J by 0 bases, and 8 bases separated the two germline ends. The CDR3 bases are TGTGCCAGCAGTTACGCCGGGAGCTCTGGAAACACCATATATTTT. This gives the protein CASSYAGSSGNTIYF.

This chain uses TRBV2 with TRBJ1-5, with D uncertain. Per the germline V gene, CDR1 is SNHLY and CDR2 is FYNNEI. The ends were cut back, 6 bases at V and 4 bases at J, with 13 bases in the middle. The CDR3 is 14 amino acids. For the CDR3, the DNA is TGTGCCAGCAGCCCCATAACTAAGAATCAGCCCCAGCATTTT. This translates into CASSPITKNQPQHF. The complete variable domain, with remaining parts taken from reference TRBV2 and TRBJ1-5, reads EPEVTQTPSHQVTQMGQEVILRCVPISNHLYFYWYRQILGQKVEFLVSFYNNEISEKSEIFDDQFSVERPDGSNFTLKIRSTKLEDSAMYFCASSPITKNQPQHFGDGTRLSIL.

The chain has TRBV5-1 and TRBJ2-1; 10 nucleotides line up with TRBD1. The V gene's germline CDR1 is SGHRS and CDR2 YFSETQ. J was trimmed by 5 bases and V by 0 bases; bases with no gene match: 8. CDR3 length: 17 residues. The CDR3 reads CASSLGGQGGWHNEQFF. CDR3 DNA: TGCGCCAGCAGCTTGGGAGGACAGGGGGGGTGGCACAATGAGCAGTTCTTC.

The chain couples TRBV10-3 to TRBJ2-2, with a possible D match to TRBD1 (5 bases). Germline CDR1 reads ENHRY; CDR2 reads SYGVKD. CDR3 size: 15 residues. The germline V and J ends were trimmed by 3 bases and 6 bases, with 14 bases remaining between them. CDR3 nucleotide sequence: TGTGCCATCAGTGATAGGTCAGGGCCCGCCGGGGAGCTGTTTTTT. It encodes CAISDRSGPAGELFF.

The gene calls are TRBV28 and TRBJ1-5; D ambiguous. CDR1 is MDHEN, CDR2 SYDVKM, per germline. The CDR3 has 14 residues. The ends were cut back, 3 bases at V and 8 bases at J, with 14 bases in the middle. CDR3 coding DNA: TGTGCCAGCAGTTTGGGAGGAGGCTATGAGCCCCAGCATTTT. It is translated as CASSLGGGYEPQHF.

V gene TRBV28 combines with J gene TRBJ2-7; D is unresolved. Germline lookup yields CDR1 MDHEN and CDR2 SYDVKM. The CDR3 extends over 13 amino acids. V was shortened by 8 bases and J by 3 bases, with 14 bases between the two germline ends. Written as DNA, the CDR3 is TGTGCCAGCTCCAGACGGAACTACTACGAGCAGTACTTC. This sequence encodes CASSRRNYYEQYF.